This T cell receptor (beta chain) was retrieved from a study of blood T cell repertoires in COVID-19. For the study at large: Spain, Italy and the United States supplied samples that represented acute and convalescent COVID-19. Sources were T cells, B-cell-depleted T cells, or PBMCs; the material itself was cDNA or gDNA.

In the original processing: Estimates of nucleated cell counts were drawn from the amplification of reference gene primers. Data came from immunoSEQ multiplex PCR; TCRdb stores just in-frame clones and leaves some out. V and J calls and clone size follow that table, whereas D and trimming were derived from the DNA. The sample contains approximately 180,000 clones, about 85% of which appear only once. V lost 6 bases, J lost 1 base, and 10 bases lay in between. The CDR3 covers 14 residues. CDR1 and CDR2 (germline): MNHEY, SVGAGI. The chain combines TRBV6-5 with TRBJ1-3; TRBD1 might be the D (6 bases). The sample was peripheral blood. The receptor comes from a man aged 55 to 70 with active or convalescent COVID-19. CDR3 amino acids: CASRAGVSGNTIYF. The DNA of the CDR3 is TGTGCCAGCAGGGCAGGGGTTTCTGGAAACACCATATATTTT.